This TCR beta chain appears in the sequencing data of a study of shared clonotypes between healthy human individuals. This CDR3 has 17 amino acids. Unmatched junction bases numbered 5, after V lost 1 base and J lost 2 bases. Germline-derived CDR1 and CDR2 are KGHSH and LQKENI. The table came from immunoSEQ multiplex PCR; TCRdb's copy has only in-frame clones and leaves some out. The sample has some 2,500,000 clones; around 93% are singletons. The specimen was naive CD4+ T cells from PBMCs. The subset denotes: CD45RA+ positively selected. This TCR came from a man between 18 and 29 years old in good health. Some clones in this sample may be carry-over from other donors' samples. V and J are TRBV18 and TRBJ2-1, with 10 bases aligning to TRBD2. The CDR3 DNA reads TGTGCCAGCTCACCACAGCGGACTAGCGGTCCCTACAATGAGCAGTTCTTC. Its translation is CASSPQRTSGPYNEQFF. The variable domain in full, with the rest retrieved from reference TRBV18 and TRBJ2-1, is NAGVMQNPRHLVRRRGQEARLRCSPMKGHSHVYWYRQLPEEGLKFMVYLQKENIIDESGMPKERFSAEFPKEGPSILRIQQVVRGDSAAYFCASSPQRTSGPYNEQFFGPGTRLTVL.